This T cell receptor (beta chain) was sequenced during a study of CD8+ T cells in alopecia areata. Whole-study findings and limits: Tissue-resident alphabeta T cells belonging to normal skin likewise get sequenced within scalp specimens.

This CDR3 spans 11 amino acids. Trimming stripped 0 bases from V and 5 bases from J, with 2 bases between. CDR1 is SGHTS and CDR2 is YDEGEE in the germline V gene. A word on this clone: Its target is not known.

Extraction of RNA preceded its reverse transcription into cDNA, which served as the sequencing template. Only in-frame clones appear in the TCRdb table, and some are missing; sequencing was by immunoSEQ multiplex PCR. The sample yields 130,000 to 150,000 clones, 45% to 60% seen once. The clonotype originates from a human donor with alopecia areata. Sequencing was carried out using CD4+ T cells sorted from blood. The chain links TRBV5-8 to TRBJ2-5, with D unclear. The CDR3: CASSLVETQYF. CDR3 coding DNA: TGTGCCAGCAGCTTGGTCGAGACCCAGTACTTC. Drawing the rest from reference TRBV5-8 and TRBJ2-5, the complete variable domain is EAGVTQSPTHLIKTRGQQATLRCSPISGHTSVYWYQQALGLGLQFLLWYDEGEERNRGNFPPRFSGRQFPNYSSELNVNALELEDSALYLCASSLVETQYFGPGTRLLVL.